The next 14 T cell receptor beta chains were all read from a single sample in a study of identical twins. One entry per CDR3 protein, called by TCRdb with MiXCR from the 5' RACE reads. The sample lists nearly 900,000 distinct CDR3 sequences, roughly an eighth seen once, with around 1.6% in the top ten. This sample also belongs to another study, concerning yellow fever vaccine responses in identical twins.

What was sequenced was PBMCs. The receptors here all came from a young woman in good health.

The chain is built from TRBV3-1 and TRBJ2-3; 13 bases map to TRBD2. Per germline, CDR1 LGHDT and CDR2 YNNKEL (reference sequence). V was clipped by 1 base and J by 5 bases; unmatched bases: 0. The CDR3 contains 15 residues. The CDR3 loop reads CASSQGTSGGDTQYF. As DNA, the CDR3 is TGTGCCAGCAGCCAAGGGACTAGCGGGGGAGATACGCAGTATTTT.

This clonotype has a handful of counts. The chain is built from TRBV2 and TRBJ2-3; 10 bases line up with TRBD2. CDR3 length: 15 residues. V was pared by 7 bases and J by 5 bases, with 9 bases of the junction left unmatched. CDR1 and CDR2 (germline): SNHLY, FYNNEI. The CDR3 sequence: CASTSSGGAVDTQYF. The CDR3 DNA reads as TGTGCCAGCACATCAAGCGGGGGGGCGGTAGATACGCAGTATTTT.

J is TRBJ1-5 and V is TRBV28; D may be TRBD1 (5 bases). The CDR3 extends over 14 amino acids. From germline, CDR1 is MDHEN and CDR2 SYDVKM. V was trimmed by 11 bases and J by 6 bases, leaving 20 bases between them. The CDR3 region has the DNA TGTGCCCACGTTGGGGGAGGGGACGGTCAGCCCCAGCATTTT. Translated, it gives CAHVGGGDGQPQHF.

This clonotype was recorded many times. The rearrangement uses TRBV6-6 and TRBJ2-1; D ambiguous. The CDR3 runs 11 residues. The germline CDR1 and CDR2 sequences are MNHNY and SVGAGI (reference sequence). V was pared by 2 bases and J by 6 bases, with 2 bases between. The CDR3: CASSYINEQFF. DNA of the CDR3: TGTGCCAGCAGTTACATCAATGAGCAGTTCTTC.

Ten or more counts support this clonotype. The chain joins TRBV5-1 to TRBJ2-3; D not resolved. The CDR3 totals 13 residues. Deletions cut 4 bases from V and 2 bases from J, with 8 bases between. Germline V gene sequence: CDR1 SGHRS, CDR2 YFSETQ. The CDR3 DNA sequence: TGCGCCAGCAGCGGAAAGTACACAGATACGCAGTATTTT. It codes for CASSGKYTDTQYF.

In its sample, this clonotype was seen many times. CDR3: CASSLEPGRSYNEQFF. CDR3 sequence (DNA): TGCGCCAGCAGCTTGGAACCGGGACGGTCCTACAATGAGCAGTTCTTC. The chain joins TRBV5-1 to TRBJ2-1; D tentatively fits TRBD1 or TRBD2 (5 bases each). The germline V gene has CDR1 SGHRS and CDR2 YFSETQ. Trimming removed 0 bases at V and 1 base at J, with 11 bases between. This CDR3 is built from 16 residues. Using reference TRBV5-1 and TRBJ2-1 for the parts outside the CDR3, the full variable domain is KAGVTQTPRYLIKTRGQQVTLSCSPISGHRSVSWYQQTPGQGLQFLFEYFSETQRNKGNFPGRFSGRQFSNSRSEMNVSTLELGDSALYLCASSLEPGRSYNEQFFGPGTRLTVL.

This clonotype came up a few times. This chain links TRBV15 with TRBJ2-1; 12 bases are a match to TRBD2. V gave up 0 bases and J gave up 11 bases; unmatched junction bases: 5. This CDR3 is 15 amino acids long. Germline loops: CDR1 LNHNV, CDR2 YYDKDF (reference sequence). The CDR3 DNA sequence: TGTGCCACCAGCAGAGAGCGACTAGCGGGAGAGAAGCAGTTCTTC. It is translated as CATSRERLAGEKQFF.

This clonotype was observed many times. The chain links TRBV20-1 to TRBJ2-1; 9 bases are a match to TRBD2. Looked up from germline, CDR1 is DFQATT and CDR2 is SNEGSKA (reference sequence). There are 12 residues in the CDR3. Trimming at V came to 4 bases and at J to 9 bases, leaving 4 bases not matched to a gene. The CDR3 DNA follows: TGCAGTGCTACTAGCGGGACTACTGAGCAGTTCTTC. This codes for CSATSGTTEQFF.

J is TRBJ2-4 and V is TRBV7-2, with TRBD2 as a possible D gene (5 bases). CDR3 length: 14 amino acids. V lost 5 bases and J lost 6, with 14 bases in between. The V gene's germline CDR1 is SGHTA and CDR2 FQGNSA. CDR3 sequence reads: CASSPPGRGNIQYF. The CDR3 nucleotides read TGTGCCAGCAGCCCACCCGGCCGGGGAAACATTCAGTACTTC.

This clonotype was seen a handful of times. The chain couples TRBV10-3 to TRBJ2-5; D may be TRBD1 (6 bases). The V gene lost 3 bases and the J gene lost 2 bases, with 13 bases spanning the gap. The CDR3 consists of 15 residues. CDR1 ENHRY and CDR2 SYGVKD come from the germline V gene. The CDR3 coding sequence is TGTGCCATCAGTGACACTGGGCAGGGGCAAGAGACCCAGTACTTC. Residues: CAISDTGQGQETQYF.

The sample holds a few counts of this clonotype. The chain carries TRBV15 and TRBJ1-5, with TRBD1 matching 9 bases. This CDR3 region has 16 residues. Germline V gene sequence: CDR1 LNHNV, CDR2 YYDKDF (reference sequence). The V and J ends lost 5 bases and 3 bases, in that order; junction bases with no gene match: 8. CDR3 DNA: TGTGCCACCAGCGTCTCCGGACAGGGGTACAATCAGCCCCAGCATTTT. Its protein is CATSVSGQGYNQPQHF.

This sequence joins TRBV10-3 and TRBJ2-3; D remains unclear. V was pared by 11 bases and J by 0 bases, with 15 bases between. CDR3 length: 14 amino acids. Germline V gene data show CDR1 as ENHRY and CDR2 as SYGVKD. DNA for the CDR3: TGTGCCGTGGAGTCCCCTACTAGCACAGATACGCAGTATTTT. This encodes CAVESPTSTDTQYF.

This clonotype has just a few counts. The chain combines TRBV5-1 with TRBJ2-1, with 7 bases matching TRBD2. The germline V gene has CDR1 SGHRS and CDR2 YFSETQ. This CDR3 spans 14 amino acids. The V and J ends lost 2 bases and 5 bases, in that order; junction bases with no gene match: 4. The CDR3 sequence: CASSFSGRDNEQFF. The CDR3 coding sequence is TGCGCCAGCAGCTTCAGTGGGAGGGACAATGAGCAGTTCTTC.

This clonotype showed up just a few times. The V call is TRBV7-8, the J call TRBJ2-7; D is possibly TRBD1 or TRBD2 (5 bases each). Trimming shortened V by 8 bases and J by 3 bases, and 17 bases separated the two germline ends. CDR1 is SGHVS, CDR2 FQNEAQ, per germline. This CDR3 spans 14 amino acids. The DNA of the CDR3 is TGTGCCAGCGGGGGTGATCCAGGTCTCTACGAGCAGTACTTC. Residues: CASGGDPGLYEQYF.